This TCR beta chain appears in the sequencing data of a study of blood T cell repertoires in COVID-19 (dated by TCRdb to 2018 to 2021). Looking at the study overall: Samples from collaborators originated in the United States, Italy and Spain and spanned both the acute and convalescent phases of COVID-19. The prospective study material was composed of cDNA or gDNA derived from T cells, B-cell-depleted T cells, or PBMCs. The dataset comprised deeply sampled blood TCRbeta repertoires from subjects exposed to, actively infected with, or recovered from COVID-19. The repertoires were released in a freely available public database meant as a resource for research on the immune response to SARS-CoV-2. Samples were obtained from the ongoing ImmuneRACE study (first 160 participants) and from 1,000 to 1,500 subjects provided by 6 global collaborators. A de-identified subject ID, COVID-19 status, age in years and sex were almost always included in the sample metadata. HLA class I and class II types, where available, came from metadata supplied by the sample provider rather than from assay-based typing.

What the research found in general, with its limitations: How much clinical and demographic metadata was included differed by source and by participant, and the metadata was provided uncurated.

V and J are trimmed by 7 bases and 1 base, and the gene matches miss 3 bases of the junction. CDR1 LNHDA and CDR2 SQIVND were looked up in the germline V gene (reference sequence). The CDR3 goes from the cysteine to the phenylalanine over 14 residues. Solely the CDR3 DNA is kept, with 42 bases framed from the first base. Regarding this clone: Its antigen remains unidentified. No qualities accompany the bases; no much larger clone lies one base away.

TCRbeta CDR3 regions were amplified from genomic DNA using the immunoSEQ Assay, a bias-controlled multiplex PCR. On the authors' methods: The number of nucleated cells in each sample was estimated from the amplification of reference gene primers within the assay. To quantify the absolute abundance of each unique TCRbeta CDR3 rearrangement, sequence reads were collapsed and filtered. For each sample, productive Simpson clonality was calculated by taking the square root of Simpson's diversity index across productive rearrangements. This is the immuneACCESS table as TCRdb keeps it, with only in-frame sequences that have V and J called. A part of the clones is gone; compared with another copy, unresolved V genes explain less than half, and the rest is unexplained. V, J and clone size derive from that table, while D and trimming were established from the DNA sequence. The sample includes some 290,000 clones, with 90% observed a single time. Clones ranked in the top ten supply roughly 2.9% of the sample.

At one collaborating source in Seattle, patients were enrolled during active infection and were followed longitudinally through the course of disease. Whole blood was collected in K2EDTA tubes by collaborating institutions according to the institutions' own protocols. For TCRbeta analysis, collaborator samples were shipped as frozen whole blood, as isolated PBMCs, or as DNA extracted from either sample type. This TCR derives from a young woman with COVID-19, enrolled during active disease. Sequencing was performed on peripheral blood. The chain is encoded by TRBV19 joined to TRBJ2-3; 9 junctional bases match TRBD2. The CDR3 protein is CASTLAGGTDTQYF. The nucleotide sequence reads as follows: TGTGCCAGTACATTAGCGGGAGGCACAGATACGCAGTATTTT.